This section outlines one T cell receptor beta chain sequence together with its context. The data originate from a study of blood T cell repertoires in COVID-19. Overall study: Samples came from the United States, Italy and Spain, spanning acute and convalescent COVID-19. Sources were T cells, B-cell-depleted T cells, or PBMCs; the material itself was cDNA or gDNA.

As processed by the authors: Cell counts per sample came from amplifying reference gene primers. Libraries were prepared by immunoSEQ multiplex PCR; TCRdb keeps only in-frame clonotypes and omits some of them. V and J calls plus clone size are reproduced from that table; the DNA served to infer D and trimming. The data hold about 160,000 clones, with 92% observed a single time. CDR3 length: 15 residues. Losses at the gene ends were 5 bases for V and 9 bases for J; bases not matched to a gene: 12. Per the germline V gene, CDR1 is SGHTA and CDR2 is FQGNSA. Seattle's enrolled individuals joined amid active infection and were then monitored longitudinally.

The sequenced material came from peripheral blood. This TCR was recovered from a man under 40 with COVID-19, enrolled during active disease. J is TRBJ2-3 and V is TRBV7-2; TRBD2 aligns across 9 bases. The DNA of the CDR3 is TGTGCCAGCAGCCCCGCGGGCGGGAGGGCCGTCACGCAGTATTTT. It is translated as CASSPAGGRAVTQYF.